This record concerns one TCR beta chain sequence. As yet, its antigen is unknown. The record originates from a study of shared clonotypes between healthy human individuals. Study details: Each donor's CD8 memory used one plate, CD8 naive two, each CD4 subset three.

Whole-study results and caveats: A few donors shared around 5.1% of their naive CD4 clonotypes.

The V gene's germline CDR1 is SQVTM and CDR2 ANQGSEA. Trimming removed 4 bases at V and 0 bases at J, with 10 bases between. This CDR3 region has 14 residues. TCRdb's copy holds only in-frame clones and misses some; the assay was immunoSEQ multiplex PCR. The repertoire has millions of clones, more than 80% of them found once; the top ten carry 0.14%. This sequence was found in a man aged 18 to 29 in good health. V usage is TRBV29-1 and J usage is TRBJ1-3; maybe TRBD1 (5 bases). Sequenced material: naive CD4+ T cells sorted from blood. Subset defined: CD45RA+ positively selected. The CDR3 spells CSVVFRDSGNTIYF. In nucleotides, the CDR3 is TGCAGCGTTGTTTTCAGGGACTCTGGAAACACCATATATTTT.